The 22 T cell receptor beta chains below were found in one sample sequenced in a study of response to subunit inactivated influenza vaccine. In TCRdb, the RT-PCR reads were re-called with MiXCR into one record per CDR3 protein. The table lists hundreds of thousands of distinct CDR3 sequences, 9.5% to 13% of them singletons, with approximately 12% in the top ten. This specimen was PBMCs from blood, taken 45 days after vaccination. Receptor source: a middle-aged man who received an inactivated influenza vaccine.

The gene calls are TRBV6-5 and TRBJ2-7; TRBD2 agrees at 13 bases. The CDR3 loop spans 18 amino acids. Germline V gene data show CDR1 as MNHEY and CDR2 as SVGAGI. The V segment lost 4 bases and the J segment 1 base; nucleotides outside the gene matches: 10. CDR3 region: CASSSGTSGTRTSYEQYF. The CDR3 nucleotides are TGTGCCAGCAGTTCCGGGACTAGCGGGACGCGAACTTCCTACGAGCAGTACTTC.

The chain is built from TRBV11-3 and TRBJ1-1; D might be TRBD1 (5 bases). This CDR3 is 13 amino acids long. Germline CDR1 is SGHNT and CDR2 is YENEEA. Trimming removed 5 bases at V and 4 bases at J, with 11 bases between. CDR3 sequence reads: CASSRDLGTEAFF. The CDR3 DNA sequence: TGTGCCAGCAGCAGGGACCTAGGCACTGAAGCTTTCTTT. The full variable domain, with the rest looked up from reference TRBV11-3 and TRBJ1-1, is EAGVVQSPRYKIIEKKQPVAFWCNPISGHNTLYWYLQNLGQGPELLIRYENEEAVDDSQLPKDRFSAERLKGVDSTLKIQPAELGDSAVYLCASSRDLGTEAFFGQGTRLTVV.

The chain links TRBV6-2 or TRBV6-3 to TRBJ2-4; TRBD2 matches 7 bases. This CDR3 is 15 amino acids long. Germline V gene lookup returns CDR1 MNHEY and CDR2 SVGEGT. Losses at the gene ends were 6 bases for V and 4 bases for J; bases not matched to a gene: 9. The CDR3 protein is CASRRAGVGKNIQYF. For the CDR3, the DNA is TGTGCCAGCAGACGGGCGGGGGTCGGGAAAAACATTCAGTACTTC.

There are many counts of this clonotype. The J gene is TRBJ2-7, the V gene TRBV6-2 or TRBV6-3; tentatively, D is TRBD2 (5 bases). Trimming shortened V by 0 bases and J by 7 bases, and 10 bases separated the two germline ends. Germline V gene lookup returns CDR1 MNHEY and CDR2 SVGEGT. CDR3 length: 13 residues. The CDR3 sequence: CASSYSEGEEQYF. CDR3 nucleotides: TGTGCCAGCAGTTACTCTGAGGGAGAAGAGCAGTACTTC.

There are a few counts of this clonotype. This rearrangement joins TRBV6-1 to TRBJ2-1; D is ambiguous. Germline assignment: CDR1 MNHNS and CDR2 SASEGT. Trimming cost V 0 bases and J 9 bases, with 9 bases left between them. CDR3 size: 13 residues. The CDR3 DNA follows: TGTGCCAGCAGTGAAGCAATGGTTCGTGAGCAGTTCTTC. It yields the protein CASSEAMVREQFF.

J is TRBJ2-1 and V is TRBV20-1; 8 bases are a match to TRBD1. Germline V gene sequence: CDR1 DFQATT, CDR2 SNEGSKA (reference sequence). The CDR3 totals 15 residues. After removal of 1 base from V and 2 bases from J, the junction contained 4 bases not matched to a gene. CDR3 residues: CSARVPDRAYNEQFF. CDR3 nucleotide sequence: TGCAGTGCTAGAGTTCCGGACAGGGCCTACAATGAGCAGTTCTTC.

This clonotype was seen many times. The chain has TRBV12-3 or TRBV12-4 and TRBJ2-2; D uncertain. Trimming cost V 2 bases and J 1 base, with 8 bases left between them. CDR3 length equals 15 residues. The CDR3 region is CASSLFSGNTGELFF. Here the CDR3 DNA reads TGTGCCAGCAGTTTATTCTCTGGGAACACCGGGGAGCTGTTTTTT.

This clonotype was counted between two and nine times. CDR3 DNA sequence: TGCGCCAGCAGAGAATCTGCGGGCCGCCCCTACGAGCAGTACTTC. This encodes CASRESAGRPYEQYF. The chain carries TRBV10-2 and TRBJ2-7; D perhaps matches TRBD2 (5 bases). Per germline, CDR1 WSHSY and CDR2 SAAADI. The CDR3 extends over 15 amino acids. Trimming left V 6 bases short and J 2 bases short, with 17 bases between.

The genes are TRBV29-1 and TRBJ2-3; maybe TRBD1 (6 bases). The CDR3 is 14 residues long. Germline V gives CDR1 SQVTM, CDR2 ANQGSEA. V was clipped by 7 bases and J by 3 bases, with 17 bases between them. This CDR3 is CSGDSDSRTDTQYF. The CDR3, as DNA: TGCAGCGGCGACTCGGACAGCCGAACAGATACGCAGTATTTT.

Ten or more counts support this clonotype. V is TRBV29-1 and J is TRBJ1-2; 7 bases line up with TRBD1. This CDR3 contains 14 residues. V was clipped by 4 bases and J by 3 bases; unmatched bases: 8. Germline loops: CDR1 SQVTM, CDR2 ANQGSEA. The CDR3 region has the DNA TGCAGCGTTGTGTTGACAGGGTTTGACTATGGCTACACCTTC. It is translated as CSVVLTGFDYGYTF.

This clonotype appeared a few times. This chain connects TRBV5-1 to TRBJ2-5; 8 positions agree with TRBD2. Germline CDR1 reads SGHRS; CDR2 reads YFSETQ. J lost 0 bases, V lost 5 bases, and 12 bases had no gene match. This CDR3 is 17 amino acids long. The CDR3 loop is CASRGYFSGDYQETQYF. The DNA for the CDR3 is TGCGCCAGCAGAGGTTACTTTAGCGGGGACTACCAAGAGACCCAGTACTTC.

This clonotype was seen only a few times. The chain couples TRBV6-1 to TRBJ1-4; 9 bases fit TRBD1. The V gene end was trimmed by 6 bases and the J gene end by 8 bases; junction bases not matched to a gene: 7. The CDR3 has 14 residues. CDR1 and CDR2 (germline): MNHNS, SASEGT. The CDR3 loop is CASRNRGQREKLFF. The CDR3 bases are TGTGCCAGCAGAAACAGGGGGCAGAGGGAAAAACTGTTTTTT.

This clonotype has a count of ten or more. This chain links TRBV14 with TRBJ2-1, with D possibly matching TRBD2 (5 bases). Germline loops: CDR1 SGHDN, CDR2 FVKESK. The V gene lost 3 bases and the J gene lost 7 bases, with 16 bases spanning the gap. This CDR3 is 15 amino acids long. CDR3 nucleotides: TGTGCCAGCAGCCATTTTGGCCATAGCGCTAATGAGCAGTTCTTC. Amino acids: CASSHFGHSANEQFF.

At least ten counts were recorded for this clonotype. The J gene is TRBJ2-3, the V gene TRBV29-1; D is perhaps TRBD2 (5 bases). Per germline, CDR1 SQVTM and CDR2 ANQGSEA. V was trimmed by 2 bases and J by 4 bases, leaving 16 bases between them. This CDR3 comprises 15 residues. The CDR3 is CSVEQGRLPPDTQYF. The CDR3 DNA sequence: TGCAGCGTTGAACAAGGGAGACTTCCACCAGATACGCAGTATTTT.

This clonotype was seen many times. The chain combines TRBV20-1 with TRBJ1-2; D might be TRBD1 (6 bases). V was cut by 4 bases and J by 1 base, with 16 bases left in between. Germline V CDR1 and CDR2: DFQATT, SNEGSKA (reference sequence). CDR3 length: 15 amino acids. The CDR3 bases are TGCAGTGCTACAGGGGTTAGGGCTGATAACTATGGCTACACCTTC. Its translation is CSATGVRADNYGYTF.

This clonotype was detected only a few times. The chain is built from TRBV28 and TRBJ1-1; no reliable D call. The V end lost 6 bases, the J end lost 0 bases, and 11 bases lay between the germline ends. CDR3 length: 14 residues. Germline V gene data show CDR1 as MDHEN and CDR2 as SYDVKM. Written as DNA, the CDR3 is TGTGCCAGCAGCTCCCCAGGAATGAACACTGAAGCTTTCTTT. This translates into CASSSPGMNTEAFF.

This clonotype has a handful of counts. V is TRBV11-1 and J is TRBJ2-6, with 7 bases matching TRBD1. Per germline, CDR1 SGHAT and CDR2 FQDESV (reference sequence). The junction had 15 bases not matched to a gene; V was cut back by 10 bases and J by 0 bases. The CDR3 spans 18 residues. The DNA for the CDR3 is TGTGCCACGCAGAACCCGGGACAGACTAACTCTGGGGCCAACGTCCTGACTTTC. Protein sequence: CATQNPGQTNSGANVLTF.

In this sample, this clonotype turned up a few times. This chain joins TRBV6-2 or TRBV6-3 and TRBJ2-7; no clear D gene. From germline, CDR1 is MNHEY and CDR2 SVGEGT. V lost 1 base, J lost 0 bases, and 10 bases lay in between. The CDR3 consists of 15 residues. CDR3 in DNA: TGTGCCAGCAGTTACTGGCTCGTATCCTCCTACGAGCAGTACTTC. The encoded protein is CASSYWLVSSYEQYF.

CDR3 amino acids: CASSLERSQETQYF. In DNA form, the CDR3 reads TGCGCCAGCAGCTTGGAGAGGAGCCAAGAGACCCAGTACTTC. The gene calls are TRBV5-1 and TRBJ2-5; D is ambiguous. CDR1 and CDR2 (germline): SGHRS, YFSETQ. This CDR3 is 14 amino acids long. Trimming took off 0 bases at V and 1 base at J, with 7 bases between the two ends. The full variable domain, with the rest looked up from reference TRBV5-1 and TRBJ2-5, is KAGVTQTPRYLIKTRGQQVTLSCSPISGHRSVSWYQQTPGQGLQFLFEYFSETQRNKGNFPGRFSGRQFSNSRSEMNVSTLELGDSALYLCASSLERSQETQYFGPGTRLLVL.

The table lists this clonotype with a few counts. The CDR3 DNA reads TGCGCCAGCACGTCGACAGGGAGCTCCTACAATGAGCAGTTCTTC. It yields the protein CASTSTGSSYNEQFF. V is TRBV5-1 and J is TRBJ2-1, with 7 bases lining up with TRBD1. Trimming cost V 6 bases and J 0 bases; bases outside gene matches: 6. Per the germline V gene, CDR1 is SGHRS and CDR2 is YFSETQ. This CDR3 has 15 amino acids.

This clonotype was counted ten times or more. This chain connects TRBV4-3 to TRBJ2-3; D is unclear. The CDR3 loop spans 15 amino acids. Germline lookup yields CDR1 LGHNA and CDR2 YSLEER. Trimming removed 2 bases at V and 5 bases at J, with 14 bases between. CDR3 amino acids: CASSQTVVAQDTQYF. The CDR3 DNA reads as TGCGCCAGCAGCCAAACGGTAGTAGCACAAGATACGCAGTATTTT.

This clonotype was counted many times. CDR3 sequence reads: CASSFRGALGGGANVLTF. DNA for the CDR3: TGTGCCAGCAGTTTTAGGGGGGCCCTAGGTGGCGGGGCCAACGTCCTGACTTTC. This rearrangement joins TRBV6-5 to TRBJ2-6; tentatively, D is TRBD1 or TRBD2 (6 bases each). The CDR3 runs to 18 residues. From germline, CDR1 is MNHEY and CDR2 SVGAGI. V lost 4 bases, J lost 4 bases, and 20 bases lay in between.